Listed here is a single T cell receptor (beta chain). Per the original methods: Estimation of nucleated cell counts was performed using reference gene primer amplification. Assay used: immunoSEQ multiplex PCR; TCRdb lists only in-frame clones, some missing. V, J and clone size reflect that table, while D and trimming were determined from the DNA. The sample lists around 280,000 clones, more than 75% seen once, with 1.3% in the top ten. The data belong to a study of blood T cell repertoires in COVID-19. Study as a whole: Italy, Spain and the United States were the sources of the convalescent and acute COVID-19 samples. T cells, B-cell-depleted T cells, or PBMCs provided the cDNA or gDNA that served as material.

CDR3 length: 19 amino acids. CDR1 is SEHNR and CDR2 is FQNEAQ in the germline V gene (reference sequence). The V segment lost 1 base and the J segment 3 bases; nucleotides outside the gene matches: 10. This clonotype was obtained from a man aged 65-85 years with acute or convalescent COVID-19. V gene TRBV7-9 combines with J gene TRBJ2-1, with 12 positions matching TRBD2. Specimen: peripheral blood. The CDR3 DNA reads TGTGCCAGCAGCTTAGTTGGACTAGCGGGAATGGGATTCTACAATGAGCAGTTCTTC. Protein: CASSLVGLAGMGFYNEQFF. The full variable domain, its missing parts supplied by reference TRBV7-9 and TRBJ2-1, is DTGVSQNPRHKITKRGQNVTFRCDPISEHNRLYWYRQTLGQGPEFLTYFQNEAQLEKSRLLSDRFSAERPKGSFSTLEIQRTEQGDSAMYLCASSLVGLAGMGFYNEQFFGPGTRLTVL.